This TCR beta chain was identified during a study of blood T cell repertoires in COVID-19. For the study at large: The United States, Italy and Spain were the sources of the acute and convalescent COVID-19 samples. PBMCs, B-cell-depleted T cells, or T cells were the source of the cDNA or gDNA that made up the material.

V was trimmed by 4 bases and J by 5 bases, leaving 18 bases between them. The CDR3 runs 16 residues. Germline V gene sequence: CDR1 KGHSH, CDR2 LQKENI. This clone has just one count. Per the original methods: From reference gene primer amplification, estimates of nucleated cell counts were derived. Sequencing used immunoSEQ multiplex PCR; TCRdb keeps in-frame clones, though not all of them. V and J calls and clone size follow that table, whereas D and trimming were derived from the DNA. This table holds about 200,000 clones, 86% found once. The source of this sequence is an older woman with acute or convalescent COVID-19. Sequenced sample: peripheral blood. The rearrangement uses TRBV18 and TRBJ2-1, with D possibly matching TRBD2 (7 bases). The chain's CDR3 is CASSLKGGGVDNEQFF. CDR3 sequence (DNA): TGTGCCAGCTCACTAAAGGGAGGGGGGGTCGACAATGAGCAGTTCTTC.